One and the same sample provided the 27 T cell receptor beta chains below, sequenced in a study of blood T cell repertoires in COVID-19. Assay used: immunoSEQ multiplex PCR; TCRdb lists only in-frame clones, some missing. The data hold about 75,000 clones, with about 88% observed a single time. Source material: peripheral blood. The receptors were sampled from a human donor in a cohort sampled during active COVID-19.

This rearrangement joins TRBV5-1 to TRBJ1-5; D remains ambiguous. The germline V gene has CDR1 SGHRS and CDR2 YFSETQ. There are 15 residues in the CDR3. V lost 5 bases and J 4 bases, leaving 16 bases between the germline ends. The CDR3 loop reads CASSPTPGSNQPQHF. The CDR3 DNA reads TGCGCCAGCAGTCCAACTCCCGGGTCGAATCAGCCCCAGCATTTT.

The rearrangement joins TRBV18 to TRBJ1-1; D might be TRBD1 (5 bases). CDR3 length: 14 residues. Germline values: CDR1 KGHSH, CDR2 LQKENI. V shed 1 base and J shed 3 bases, with 9 bases lying between them. The CDR3, as DNA: TGTGCCAGCTCACCACTTGGGGGGGACACTGAAGCTTTCTTT. Its protein is CASSPLGGDTEAFF. The variable domain in full, with the rest retrieved from reference TRBV18 and TRBJ1-1, is NAGVMQNPRHLVRRRGQEARLRCSPMKGHSHVYWYRQLPEEGLKFMVYLQKENIIDESGMPKERFSAEFPKEGPSILRIQQVVRGDSAAYFCASSPLGGDTEAFFGQGTRLTVV.

The chain employs TRBV5-1 and TRBJ2-5; D remains ambiguous. This CDR3 region has 13 residues. In germline, CDR1 is SGHRS, CDR2 YFSETQ. The V end lost 1 base, the J end lost 1 base, and 5 bases lay between the germline ends. The CDR3 bases are TGCGCCAGCAGCTTGTCCGGCCAAGAGACCCAGTACTTC. Protein product: CASSLSGQETQYF.

The genes are TRBV28 and TRBJ1-4; 8 bases align to TRBD1. J lost 8 bases, V lost 2 bases, and 10 bases had no gene match. Germline-derived CDR1 and CDR2 are MDHEN and SYDVKM. The CDR3 totals 16 residues. CDR3 nucleotides: TGTGCCAGCAGTTTAGGGCAGACAGGGGTGTCGGAAAAACTGTTTTTT. This translates into CASSLGQTGVSEKLFF.

V and J are TRBV5-1 and TRBJ2-7; D might be TRBD2 (6 bases). CDR1 and CDR2 (germline): SGHRS, YFSETQ. V was pared by 2 bases and J by 5 bases, with 14 bases between. This CDR3 has 14 residues. CDR3 DNA: TGCGCCAGCAGCTTTACCGGGACTGTCAACGAGCAGTACTTC. It specifies CASSFTGTVNEQYF.

The V call is TRBV2, the J call TRBJ2-2; D unresolved. Germline V gives CDR1 SNHLY, CDR2 FYNNEI. V was trimmed by 6 bases and J by 3 bases, leaving 14 bases between them. The CDR3 extends over 15 amino acids. CDR3 residues: CASSITEADTGELFF. In DNA form, the CDR3 reads TGTGCCAGCAGCATTACCGAGGCGGACACCGGGGAGCTGTTTTTT. The full variable domain, in which reference TRBV2 and TRBJ2-2 provide the parts outside the CDR3, is EPEVTQTPSHQVTQMGQEVILRCVPISNHLYFYWYRQILGQKVEFLVSFYNNEISEKSEIFDDQFSVERPDGSNFTLKIRSTKLEDSAMYFCASSITEADTGELFFGEGSRLTVL.

The chain carries TRBV18 and TRBJ2-2; the match to TRBD2 covers 8 bases. Unmatched junction bases numbered 3, after V lost 1 base and J lost 5 bases. Germline V gene lookup returns CDR1 KGHSH and CDR2 LQKENI. The CDR3 contains 15 residues. The CDR3 region has the DNA TGTGCCAGCTCACCACTAGCGGGATCGACCGGGGAGCTGTTTTTT. Translation: CASSPLAGSTGELFF.

The chain uses TRBV5-1 and TRBJ2-7; 7 bases map to TRBD2. The germline V gene encodes CDR1 SGHRS and CDR2 YFSETQ. Trimming at V came to 5 bases and at J to 3 bases, leaving 5 bases not matched to a gene. The CDR3 sequence is 13 residues long. DNA of the CDR3: TGCGCCAGCAGACGGGGGGTTGGCTACGAGCAGTACTTC. It encodes CASRRGVGYEQYF.

The chain joins TRBV27 to TRBJ2-3, with 7 bases matching TRBD1. The CDR3 is 13 residues long. Germline loops: CDR1 MNHEY, CDR2 SMNVEV (reference sequence). The junction had 4 bases not matched to a gene; V was cut back by 5 bases and J by 5 bases. Written as DNA, the CDR3 is TGTGCCAGCAGTGCATCAGGGGGAGATACGCAGTATTTT. Translated: CASSASGGDTQYF.

The chain couples TRBV5-4 to TRBJ2-3; D call uncertain. Per the germline V gene, CDR1 is SGHNT and CDR2 is YYREEE (reference sequence). The CDR3 consists of 13 residues. Deletions cut 2 bases from V and 1 base from J, with 5 bases between. The DNA for the CDR3 is TGTGCCAGCAGCTTATTCGGCACAGATACGCAGTATTTT. Translation gives CASSLFGTDTQYF.

The gene calls are TRBV5-1 and TRBJ2-1; a weak D match, TRBD1 (6 bases). V was trimmed by 1 base and J by 0 bases, leaving 8 bases between them. This CDR3 region has 15 residues. Germline assignment: CDR1 SGHRS and CDR2 YFSETQ. The chain's CDR3 is CASSLQGPSYNEQFF. The CDR3 nucleotides are TGCGCCAGCAGCTTGCAGGGGCCCTCCTACAATGAGCAGTTCTTC. Variable domain in full (rest from reference TRBV5-1 and TRBJ2-1): KAGVTQTPRYLIKTRGQQVTLSCSPISGHRSVSWYQQTPGQGLQFLFEYFSETQRNKGNFPGRFSGRQFSNSRSEMNVSTLELGDSALYLCASSLQGPSYNEQFFGPGTRLTVL.

As regards this clone: Other DNA sequences within the sample encode an identical CDR3. CDR3: CSVHGEAAWSPEAFF. The CDR3 region has the DNA TGCAGCGTCCACGGAGAGGCAGCCTGGAGCCCTGAAGCTTTCTTT. The chain recombines TRBV29-1 with TRBJ1-1; D gene uncertain. Germline V gives CDR1 SQVTM, CDR2 ANQGSEA. V shed 6 bases and J shed 6 bases, with 23 bases lying between them. The CDR3 has 15 residues. The complete variable domain, with remaining parts taken from reference TRBV29-1 and TRBJ1-1, reads SAVISQKPSRDICQRGTSLTIQCQVDSQVTMMFWYRQQPGQSLTLIATANQGSEATYESGFVIDKFPISRPNLTFSTLTVSNMSPEDSSIYLCSVHGEAAWSPEAFFGQGTRLTVV.

This clone was counted once. DNA for the CDR3: TGTGCCATCAGGGACAGGGACACTGAAGCTTTCTTT. It is translated as CAIRDRDTEAFF. The chain couples TRBV10-3 to TRBJ1-1; 8 nucleotides align to TRBD1. With V trimmed by 6 bases and J by 3 bases, 0 bases remained unmatched. This CDR3 region has 12 residues. Germline CDR1 reads ENHRY; CDR2 reads SYGVKD.

This clone was found a few times. V usage is TRBV6-2 or TRBV6-3 and J usage is TRBJ1-5; 10 bases are a match to TRBD1. In germline, CDR1 is MNHEY, CDR2 SVGEGT. Losses at the gene ends were 5 bases for V and 2 bases for J; bases not matched to a gene: 6. CDR3 size: 16 residues. The CDR3 DNA follows: TGTGCCAGCAGTCAGCGAGGACAGGGGGGCAATCAGCCCCAGCATTTT. This translates into CASSQRGQGGNQPQHF.

The rearrangement joins TRBV9 to TRBJ2-3, with 9 nucleotides matching TRBD2. The V segment lost 5 bases and the J segment 3 bases; nucleotides outside the gene matches: 13. This CDR3 has 17 amino acids. In germline, CDR1 is SGDLS, CDR2 YYNGEE. CDR3 residues: CASSKGGAGGLTDTQYF. DNA for the CDR3: TGTGCCAGCAGTAAGGGAGGAGCGGGGGGCCTAACAGATACGCAGTATTTT.

V gene TRBV9 combines with J gene TRBJ2-3, with 12 bases that match TRBD2. CDR3 size: 15 residues. CDR1 SGDLS and CDR2 YYNGEE come from the germline V gene. V shed 6 bases, J shed 3 bases, and the junction held 5 bases outside the gene matches. The CDR3 protein is CASNRLAGATDTQYF. In DNA form, the CDR3 reads TGTGCCAGCAACAGACTAGCGGGAGCGACAGATACGCAGTATTTT.

The V and J genes are TRBV5-1 and TRBJ1-2; unclear D gene. V was cut by 0 bases and J by 8 bases, with 11 bases left in between. This CDR3 contains 13 residues. Germline V lookup: CDR1 SGHRS, CDR2 YFSETQ. CDR3 sequence reads: CASSLEAARGYTF. The CDR3 DNA reads as TGCGCCAGCAGCTTGGAGGCAGCGAGAGGCTACACCTTC.

This clone has just one count. The gene calls are TRBV4-2 and TRBJ2-6, with D possibly TRBD1 on 6 matching bases. The CDR3 has 18 residues. In germline, CDR1 is LGHNA, CDR2 YNFKEQ. V lost 0 bases to trimming and J lost 2 bases, with 14 bases between them. The chain's CDR3 is CASSQDLGGPPGANVLTF. CDR3 nucleotide sequence: TGTGCCAGCAGCCAAGATCTTGGGGGCCCCCCTGGGGCCAACGTCCTGACTTTC.

The chain recombines TRBV29-1 with TRBJ1-2; D not certain. This CDR3 region has 12 residues. V was trimmed by 6 bases and J by 8 bases, leaving 16 bases between them. Per germline, CDR1 SQVTM and CDR2 ANQGSEA. The CDR3 nucleotides read TGCAGCGTCGGCGGGGTCTTCGACGGCTACACCTTC. Its translation: CSVGGVFDGYTF. Complete variable domain (other parts from reference TRBV29-1 and TRBJ1-2): SAVISQKPSRDICQRGTSLTIQCQVDSQVTMMFWYRQQPGQSLTLIATANQGSEATYESGFVIDKFPISRPNLTFSTLTVSNMSPEDSSIYLCSVGGVFDGYTFGSGTRLTVV.

This chain links TRBV5-1 with TRBJ2-1; TRBD1 agrees at 8 bases. CDR1 is SGHRS, CDR2 YFSETQ, per germline. The CDR3 loop spans 13 amino acids. V gave up 1 base and J gave up 8 bases; unmatched junction bases: 2. This CDR3 is CASSLQGAYEQFF. As DNA, the CDR3 is TGCGCCAGCAGCTTGCAGGGGGCCTATGAGCAGTTCTTC.

V gene TRBV5-6 combines with J gene TRBJ1-5; D uncertain. The CDR3 loop spans 18 amino acids. Trimming shortened V by 1 base and J by 0 bases, and 17 bases separated the two germline ends. Germline values: CDR1 SGHDT, CDR2 YYEEEE. CDR3 amino acids: CASSLSPWAGNSNQPQHF. The CDR3 DNA is TGTGCCAGCAGCTTGAGCCCCTGGGCCGGGAATAGCAATCAGCCCCAGCATTTT.

This chain connects TRBV19 to TRBJ2-3; D remains unclear. V was cut by 4 bases and J by 0 bases, with 8 bases left in between. Germline CDR1 LNHDA, CDR2 SQIVND (reference sequence). The CDR3 runs 14 residues. CDR3 DNA sequence: TGTGCCAGTAGTAGCCTAGGAAGCACAGATACGCAGTATTTT. This translates into CASSSLGSTDTQYF.

The V gene is TRBV4-1, the J gene TRBJ2-7; 11 bases align to TRBD1. V was clipped by 3 bases and J by 3 bases; unmatched bases: 4. The CDR3 runs to 15 residues. Germline CDR1 and CDR2: MGHRA and YSYEKL. The CDR3 region has the DNA TGCGCCAGCAGCCAGCCGGGACAGGGGGTCTACGAGCAGTACTTC. It yields the protein CASSQPGQGVYEQYF.

In this sample, this clone turned up a few times. The gene calls are TRBV4-1 and TRBJ1-5; the match to TRBD1 covers 10 bases. Germline loops: CDR1 MGHRA, CDR2 YSYEKL. Germline trimming cut 3 bases from V and 5 bases from J; bases unmatched to any gene: 4. This CDR3 contains 15 residues. The DNA for the CDR3 is TGCGCCAGCAGCCATGGGGACAGGGGTGATCAGCCCCAGCATTTT. Protein sequence: CASSHGDRGDQPQHF.

The genes are TRBV9 and TRBJ2-5; TRBD1 might be the D (5 bases). Germline CDR1 and CDR2: SGDLS and YYNGEE. With 2 bases removed from V and 5 bases from J, the gap between germline ends came to 16 bases. CDR3 size: 15 residues. The CDR3 DNA reads as TGTGCCAGCAGCGTCAGTGGCGACAGATGGGAGACCCAGTACTTC. Its translation is CASSVSGDRWETQYF.

V gene TRBV5-4 combines with J gene TRBJ1-5; D ambiguous. The V end was cut by 0 bases, the J end by 0 bases, with 10 bases between. CDR3 size: 16 residues. CDR1 is SGHNT, CDR2 YYREEE, per germline (reference sequence). The CDR3 loop reads CASSLVTPYSNQPQHF. For the CDR3, the DNA is TGTGCCAGCAGCTTGGTGACACCGTATAGCAATCAGCCCCAGCATTTT.

The chain carries TRBV19 and TRBJ2-3; perhaps TRBD2 as D (7 bases). There are 17 residues in the CDR3. Trimming left V 4 bases short and J 3 bases short, with 20 bases between. Germline V gene lookup returns CDR1 LNHDA and CDR2 SQIVND (reference sequence). The CDR3 protein is CASSRGGDPGRTDTQYF. CDR3 nucleotide sequence: TGTGCCAGTAGTAGAGGGGGGGACCCGGGGCGTACAGATACGCAGTATTTT.